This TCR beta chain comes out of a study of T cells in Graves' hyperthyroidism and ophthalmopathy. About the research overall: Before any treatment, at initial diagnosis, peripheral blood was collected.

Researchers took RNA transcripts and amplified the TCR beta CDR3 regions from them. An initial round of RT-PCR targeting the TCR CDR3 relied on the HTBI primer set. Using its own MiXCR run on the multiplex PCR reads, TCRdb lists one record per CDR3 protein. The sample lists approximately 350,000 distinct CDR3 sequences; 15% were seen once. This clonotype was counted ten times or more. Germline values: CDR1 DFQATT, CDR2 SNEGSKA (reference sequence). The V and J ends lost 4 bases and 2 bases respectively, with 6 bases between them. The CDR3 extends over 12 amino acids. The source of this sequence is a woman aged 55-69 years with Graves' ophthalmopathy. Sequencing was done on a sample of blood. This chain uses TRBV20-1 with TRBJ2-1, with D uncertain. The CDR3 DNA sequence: TGCAGTGCTACTCAAACCTACAATGAGCAGTTCTTC. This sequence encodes CSATQTYNEQFF.